This TCR beta chain was identified during a study of immune characterization of retroperitoneal liposarcoma. This clonotype is labeled large. TCRdb used MiXCR to reprocess the PCR reads, holding one entry per CDR3 protein. The sample yields some 9,100 distinct CDR3 sequences, 25% to 35% seen once. Germline CDR1 reads SGHTA; CDR2 reads FQGNSA. The CDR3 contains 14 residues. The sequenced sample was tumor tissue. The rearrangement links TRBV7-2 to TRBJ2-1, with TRBD2 matching 7 bases. With the DNA end fitting TRBJ2-7 better, the J assignment may be wrong. The TCR was taken from a male donor with retroperitoneal liposarcoma. CDR3 sequence reads: CASSLDPSGYEQYF. Written as DNA, the CDR3 is TGTGCCAGCAGCTTAGATCCTAGCGGCTACGAGCAGTACTTC.